This T cell receptor beta chain was recorded in a study of T cells expressing NK-cell markers. Study information: One of the eight sequenced donors was seronegative, whereas the other seven were HCMV-seropositive.

The CDR3 is made up of 13 amino acids. In germline, CDR1 is SNHLY, CDR2 FYNNEI. From the 5' RACE reads, TCRdb lists one entry per CDR3 protein and no DNA. The sample holds around 380,000 distinct CDR3 sequences. This TCR was recovered from a woman in her forties or fifties in good health. J is TRBJ1-5 and V is TRBV2. The sequenced sample was blood T cells: a sorted CD56 or NKG2C T cell subset, CD4+ or CD8+ T cells, or bulk PBMC T cells (not recorded which). This CDR3 reads CASHRMSNQPQHF.